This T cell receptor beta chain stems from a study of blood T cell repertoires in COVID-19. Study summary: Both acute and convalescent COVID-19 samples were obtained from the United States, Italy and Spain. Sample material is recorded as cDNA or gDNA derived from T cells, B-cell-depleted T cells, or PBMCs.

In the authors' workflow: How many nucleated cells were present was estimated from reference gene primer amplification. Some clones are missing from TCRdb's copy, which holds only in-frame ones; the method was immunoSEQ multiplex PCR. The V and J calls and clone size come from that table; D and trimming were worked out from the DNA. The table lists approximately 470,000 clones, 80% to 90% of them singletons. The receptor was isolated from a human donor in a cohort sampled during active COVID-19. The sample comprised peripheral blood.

CDR3 amino acids: CASSPDTASGNTIYF. DNA for the CDR3: TGTGCCAGCAGCCCAGACACAGCTTCTGGAAACACCATATATTTT. J is TRBJ1-3 and V is TRBV5-4; D unresolved. V lost 4 bases to trimming and J lost 1 base, with 12 bases between them. The V gene's germline CDR1 is SGHNT and CDR2 YYREEE (reference sequence). This CDR3 has 15 residues.